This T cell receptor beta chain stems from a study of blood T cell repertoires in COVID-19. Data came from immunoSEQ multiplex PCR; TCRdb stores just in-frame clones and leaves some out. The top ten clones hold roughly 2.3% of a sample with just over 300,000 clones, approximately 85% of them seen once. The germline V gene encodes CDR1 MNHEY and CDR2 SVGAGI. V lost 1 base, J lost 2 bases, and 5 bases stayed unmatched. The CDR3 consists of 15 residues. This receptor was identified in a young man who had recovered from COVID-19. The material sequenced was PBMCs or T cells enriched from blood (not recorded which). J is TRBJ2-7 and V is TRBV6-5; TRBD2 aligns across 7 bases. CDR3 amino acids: CASSYLASGPYEQYF. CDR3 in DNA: TGTGCCAGCAGTTACTTGGCTAGCGGACCCTACGAGCAGTACTTC.